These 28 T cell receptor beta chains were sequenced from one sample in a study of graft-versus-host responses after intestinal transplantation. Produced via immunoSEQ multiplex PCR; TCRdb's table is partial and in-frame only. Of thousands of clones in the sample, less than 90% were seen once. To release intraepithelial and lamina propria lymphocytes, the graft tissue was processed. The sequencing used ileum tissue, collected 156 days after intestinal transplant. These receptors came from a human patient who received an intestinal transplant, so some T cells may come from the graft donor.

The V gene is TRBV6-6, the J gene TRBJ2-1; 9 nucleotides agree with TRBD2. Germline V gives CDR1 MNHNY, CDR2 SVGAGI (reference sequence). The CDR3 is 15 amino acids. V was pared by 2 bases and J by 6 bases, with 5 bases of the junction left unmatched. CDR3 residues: CASSYGGTSTNEQFF. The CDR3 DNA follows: TGTGCCAGCAGTTACGGAGGGACTAGCACCAATGAGCAGTTCTTC.

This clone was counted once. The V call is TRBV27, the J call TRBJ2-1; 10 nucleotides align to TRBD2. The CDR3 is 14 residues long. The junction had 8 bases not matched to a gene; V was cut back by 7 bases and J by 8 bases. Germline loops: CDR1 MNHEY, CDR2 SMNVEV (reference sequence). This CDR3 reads CASTPSGSRDEQFF. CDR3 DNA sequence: TGTGCCAGCACCCCTAGCGGGAGTCGGGATGAGCAGTTCTTC.

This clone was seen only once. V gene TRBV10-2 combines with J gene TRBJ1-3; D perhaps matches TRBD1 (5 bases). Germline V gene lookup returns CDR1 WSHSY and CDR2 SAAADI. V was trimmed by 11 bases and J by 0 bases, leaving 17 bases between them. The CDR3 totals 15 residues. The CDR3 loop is CAVEGAEDSGNTIYF. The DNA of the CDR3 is TGCGCCGTGGAAGGGGCAGAAGACTCTGGAAACACCATATATTTT.

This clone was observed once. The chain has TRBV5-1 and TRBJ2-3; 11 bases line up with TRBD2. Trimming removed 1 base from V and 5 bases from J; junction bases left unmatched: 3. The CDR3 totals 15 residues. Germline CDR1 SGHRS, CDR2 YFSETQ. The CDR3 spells CASSLTSGSEDTQYF. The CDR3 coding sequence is TGCGCCAGCAGCTTGACTAGCGGGAGTGAAGATACGCAGTATTTT. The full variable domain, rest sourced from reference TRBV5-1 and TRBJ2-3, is KAGVTQTPRYLIKTRGQQVTLSCSPISGHRSVSWYQQTPGQGLQFLFEYFSETQRNKGNFPGRFSGRQFSNSRSEMNVSTLELGDSALYLCASSLTSGSEDTQYFGPGTRLTVL.

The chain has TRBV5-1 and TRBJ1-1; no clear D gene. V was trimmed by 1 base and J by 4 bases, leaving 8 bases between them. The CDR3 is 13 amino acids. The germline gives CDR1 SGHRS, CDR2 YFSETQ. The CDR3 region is CASSLSKGTEAFF. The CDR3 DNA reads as TGCGCCAGCAGCTTGTCAAAGGGCACTGAAGCTTTCTTT.

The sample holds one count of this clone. CDR3 amino acids: CASSLPIAGVSYNEQFF. As DNA, the CDR3 is TGTGCCAGCAGCTTGCCAATAGCGGGGGTCTCCTACAATGAGCAGTTCTTC. This sequence joins TRBV7-9 and TRBJ2-1, with 9 bases matching TRBD2. CDR1 is SEHNR and CDR2 is FQNEAQ in the germline V gene (reference sequence). J lost 0 bases, V lost 3 bases, and 6 bases had no gene match. The CDR3 sequence is 17 residues long.

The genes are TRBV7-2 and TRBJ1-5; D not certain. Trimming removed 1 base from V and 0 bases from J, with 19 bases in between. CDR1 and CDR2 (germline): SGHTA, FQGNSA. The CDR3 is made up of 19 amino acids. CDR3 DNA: TGTGCCAGCAGCTTAGGTTTATTTCCCCTCAAATATAGCAATCAGCCCCAGCATTTT. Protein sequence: CASSLGLFPLKYSNQPQHF.

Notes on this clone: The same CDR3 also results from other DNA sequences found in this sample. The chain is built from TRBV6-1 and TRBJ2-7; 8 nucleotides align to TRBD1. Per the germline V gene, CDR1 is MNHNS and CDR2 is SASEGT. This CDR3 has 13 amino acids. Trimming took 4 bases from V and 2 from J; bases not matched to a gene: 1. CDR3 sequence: CASSARGPYEQYF. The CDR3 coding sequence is TGTGCCAGCAGTGCCAGGGGGCCCTACGAGCAGTACTTC.

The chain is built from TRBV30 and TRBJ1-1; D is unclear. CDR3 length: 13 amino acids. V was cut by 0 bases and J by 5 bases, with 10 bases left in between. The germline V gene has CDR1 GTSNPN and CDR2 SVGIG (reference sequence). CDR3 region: CAWSVSLGTEAFF. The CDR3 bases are TGTGCCTGGAGTGTGTCCCTAGGGACTGAAGCTTTCTTT. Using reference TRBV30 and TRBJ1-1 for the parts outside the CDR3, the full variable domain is SQTIHQWPATLVQPVGSPLSLECTVEGTSNPNLYWYRQAAGRGLQLLFYSVGIGQISSEVPQNLSASRPQDRQFILSSKKLLLSDSGFYLCAWSVSLGTEAFFGQGTRLTVV.

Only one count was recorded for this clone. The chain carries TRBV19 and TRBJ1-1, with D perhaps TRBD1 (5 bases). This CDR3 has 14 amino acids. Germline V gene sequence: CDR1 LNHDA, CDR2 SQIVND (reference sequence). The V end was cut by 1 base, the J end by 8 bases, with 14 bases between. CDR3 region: CASSIGAGQVEAFF. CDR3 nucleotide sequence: TGTGCCAGTAGTATAGGGGCCGGACAAGTGGAAGCTTTCTTT. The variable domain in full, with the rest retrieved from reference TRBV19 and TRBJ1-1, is DGGITQSPKYLFRKEGQNVTLSCEQNLNHDAMYWYRQDPGQGLRLIYYSQIVNDFQKGDIAEGYSVSREKKESFPLTVTSAQKNPTAFYLCASSIGAGQVEAFFGQGTRLTVV.

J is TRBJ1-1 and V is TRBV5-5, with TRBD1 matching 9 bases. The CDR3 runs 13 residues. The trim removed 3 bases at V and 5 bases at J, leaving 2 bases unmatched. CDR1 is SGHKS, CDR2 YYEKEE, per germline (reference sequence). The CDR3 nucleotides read TGTGCCAGCAGCTGGGACAGGGTGACTGAAGCTTTCTTT. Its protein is CASSWDRVTEAFF.

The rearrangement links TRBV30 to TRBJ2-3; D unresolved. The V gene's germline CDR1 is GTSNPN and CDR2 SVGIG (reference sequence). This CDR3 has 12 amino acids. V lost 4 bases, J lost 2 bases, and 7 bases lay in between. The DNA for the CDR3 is TGTGCCTGGACAGTCCTCACAGATACGCAGTATTTT. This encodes CAWTVLTDTQYF.

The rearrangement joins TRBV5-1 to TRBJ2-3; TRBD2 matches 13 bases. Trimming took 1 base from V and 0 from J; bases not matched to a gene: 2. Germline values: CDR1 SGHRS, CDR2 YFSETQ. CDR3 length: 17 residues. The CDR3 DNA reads TGCGCCAGCAGCTTGTTGACTAGCGGGAGGAGCACAGATACGCAGTATTTT. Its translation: CASSLLTSGRSTDTQYF.

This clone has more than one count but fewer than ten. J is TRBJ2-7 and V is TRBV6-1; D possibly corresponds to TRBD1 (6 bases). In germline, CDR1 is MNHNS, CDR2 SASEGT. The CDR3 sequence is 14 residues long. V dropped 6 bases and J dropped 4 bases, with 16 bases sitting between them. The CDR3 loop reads CASSLPGTPYEQYF. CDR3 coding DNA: TGTGCCAGCAGCTTACCCGGGACACCGTACGAGCAGTACTTC.

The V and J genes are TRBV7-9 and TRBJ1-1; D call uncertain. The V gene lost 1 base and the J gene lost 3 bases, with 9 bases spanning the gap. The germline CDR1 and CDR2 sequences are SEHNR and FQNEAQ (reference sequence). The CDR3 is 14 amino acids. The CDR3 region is CASSLVAEYTEAFF. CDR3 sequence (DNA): TGTGCCAGCAGCTTAGTCGCGGAGTACACTGAAGCTTTCTTT.

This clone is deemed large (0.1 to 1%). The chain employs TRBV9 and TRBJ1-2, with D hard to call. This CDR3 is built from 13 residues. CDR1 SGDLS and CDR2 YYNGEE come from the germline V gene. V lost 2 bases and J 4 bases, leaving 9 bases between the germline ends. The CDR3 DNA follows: TGTGCCAGCAGCGTGCCCGGTCTCTATGGCTACACCTTC. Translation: CASSVPGLYGYTF.

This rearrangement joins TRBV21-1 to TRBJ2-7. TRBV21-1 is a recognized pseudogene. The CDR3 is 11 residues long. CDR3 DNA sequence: TGTGCCAGCAGCAAAGGGGGCGAGCAGTACTTC. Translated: CASSKGGEQYF.

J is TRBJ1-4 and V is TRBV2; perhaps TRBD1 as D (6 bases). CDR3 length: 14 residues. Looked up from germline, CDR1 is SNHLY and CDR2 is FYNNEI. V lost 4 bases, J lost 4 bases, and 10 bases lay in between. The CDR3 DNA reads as TGTGCCAGCAGTGGACAGGTTAATAATGAAAAACTGTTTTTT. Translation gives CASSGQVNNEKLFF.

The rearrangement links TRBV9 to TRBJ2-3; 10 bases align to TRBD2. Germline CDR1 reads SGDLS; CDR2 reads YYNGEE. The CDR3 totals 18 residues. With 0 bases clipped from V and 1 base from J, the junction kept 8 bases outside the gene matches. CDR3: CASSVGVRAGGGTDTQYF. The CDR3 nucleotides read TGTGCCAGCAGCGTAGGGGTTCGAGCGGGGGGGGGCACAGATACGCAGTATTTT. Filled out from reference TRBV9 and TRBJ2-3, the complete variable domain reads DSGVTQTPKHLITATGQRVTLRCSPRSGDLSVYWYQQSLDQGLQFLIQYYNGEERAKGNILERFSAQQFPDLHSELNLSSLELGDSALYFCASSVGVRAGGGTDTQYFGPGTRLTVL.

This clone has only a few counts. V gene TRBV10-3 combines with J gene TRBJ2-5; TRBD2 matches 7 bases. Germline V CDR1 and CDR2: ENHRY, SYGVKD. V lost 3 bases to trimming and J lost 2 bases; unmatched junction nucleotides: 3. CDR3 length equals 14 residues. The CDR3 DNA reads TGTGCCATCAGTGATGGCGGGGGACAAGAGACCCAGTACTTC. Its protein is CAISDGGGQETQYF.

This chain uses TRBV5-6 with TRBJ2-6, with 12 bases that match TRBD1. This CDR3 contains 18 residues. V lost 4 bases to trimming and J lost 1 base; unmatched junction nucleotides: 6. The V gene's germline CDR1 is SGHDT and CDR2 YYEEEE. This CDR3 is CASSTRDRGLSGANVLTF. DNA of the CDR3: TGTGCCAGCAGCACCCGGGACAGGGGGCTTTCTGGGGCCAACGTCCTGACTTTC.

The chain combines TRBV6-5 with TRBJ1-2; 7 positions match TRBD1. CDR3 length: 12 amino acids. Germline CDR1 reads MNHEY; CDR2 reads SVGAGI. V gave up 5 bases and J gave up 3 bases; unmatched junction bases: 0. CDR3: CASSDRDYGYTF. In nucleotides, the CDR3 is TGTGCCAGCAGTGACAGGGACTATGGCTACACCTTC.

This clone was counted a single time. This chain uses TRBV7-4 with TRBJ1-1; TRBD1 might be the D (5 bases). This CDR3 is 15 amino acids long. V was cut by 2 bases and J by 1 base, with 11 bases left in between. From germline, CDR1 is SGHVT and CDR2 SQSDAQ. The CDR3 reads CASSLQGSGNTEAFF. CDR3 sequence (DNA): TGTGCCAGCAGCTTACAGGGTTCGGGGAACACTGAAGCTTTCTTT. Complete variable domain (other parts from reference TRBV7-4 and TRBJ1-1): GAGVSQSPRYKVAKRGRDVALRCDSISGHVTLYWYRQTLGQGSEVLTYSQSDAQRDKSGRPSGRFSAERPERSVSTLKIQRTEQGDSAVYLCASSLQGSGNTEAFFGQGTRLTVV.

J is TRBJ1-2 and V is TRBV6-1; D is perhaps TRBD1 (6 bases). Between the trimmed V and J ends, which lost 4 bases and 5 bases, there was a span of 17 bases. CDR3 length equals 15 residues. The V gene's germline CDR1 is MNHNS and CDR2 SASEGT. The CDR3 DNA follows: TGTGCCAGCAGTGTAGGGAGGACAGTTGCGTATGGCTACACCTTC. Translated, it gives CASSVGRTVAYGYTF.

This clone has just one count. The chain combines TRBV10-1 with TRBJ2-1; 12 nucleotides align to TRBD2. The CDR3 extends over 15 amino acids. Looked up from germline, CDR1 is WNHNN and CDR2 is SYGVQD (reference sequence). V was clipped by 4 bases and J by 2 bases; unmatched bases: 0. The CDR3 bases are TGCGCCAGCAGTGGACTAGCGGGGGCCTACAATGAGCAGTTCTTC. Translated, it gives CASSGLAGAYNEQFF.

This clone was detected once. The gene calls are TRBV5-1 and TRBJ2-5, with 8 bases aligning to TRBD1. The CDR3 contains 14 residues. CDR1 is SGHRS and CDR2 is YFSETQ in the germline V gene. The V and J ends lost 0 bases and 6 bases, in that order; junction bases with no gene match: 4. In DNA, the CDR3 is TGCGCCAGCAGCTTGGCACAGGGGGTCCAGACCCAGTACTTC. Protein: CASSLAQGVQTQYF.

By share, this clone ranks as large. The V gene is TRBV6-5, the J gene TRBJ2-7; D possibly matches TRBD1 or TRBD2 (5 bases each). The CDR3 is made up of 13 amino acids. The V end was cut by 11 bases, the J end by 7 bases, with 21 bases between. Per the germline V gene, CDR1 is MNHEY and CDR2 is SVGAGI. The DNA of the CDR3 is TGTGCCTCCACCCCGGGACCGTTTGTGGAGCAGTACTTC. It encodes CASTPGPFVEQYF.

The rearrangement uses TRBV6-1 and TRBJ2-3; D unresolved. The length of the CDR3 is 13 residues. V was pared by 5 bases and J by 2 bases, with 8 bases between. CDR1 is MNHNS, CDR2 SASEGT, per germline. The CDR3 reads CASSLRYTDTQYF. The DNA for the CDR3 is TGTGCCAGCAGTCTCCGCTACACAGATACGCAGTATTTT.